A single sample gave rise to the 15 T cell receptor beta chains below, sequenced in a study of T cells in Graves' hyperthyroidism and ophthalmopathy (dated by TCRdb to about 2019). Libraries were built with multiplex PCR. These reads were obtained on an Illumina HiSeq 2000. The TCR beta CDR3 regions were amplified from RNA transcripts. The first round of RT-PCR for the TCR CDR3 was performed with the HTBI primer set and the Qiagen OneStep RT-PCR kit. The public reads were quality trimmed at Q25 with fastp and then assembled into clones with MiXCR by TCRdb, keeping productive beta chains. A single entry per CDR3 protein holds the most common genes and DNA from its merged rows. The sample profile shows approximately 740,000 distinct CDR3 sequences; approximately 15% of them were found once. In total, the top ten clones hold about 10% of the sample. The sample taken for sequencing was blood. These receptors all stem from a woman between 18 and 30 years old with Graves' hyperthyroidism.

This clonotype was seen repeatedly, ten times or more. The chain couples TRBV14 to TRBJ2-1; possible D gene TRBD2, 5 bases. Germline CDR1 reads SGHDN; CDR2 reads FVKESK. The CDR3 sequence is 15 residues long. With 5 bases removed from V and 6 bases from J, the gap between germline ends came to 17 bases. The CDR3 DNA is TGTGCCAGCAGCGATCCGTGGAGGCTGGCCAATGAGCAGTTCTTC. The encoded protein is CASSDPWRLANEQFF.

In its sample, this clonotype was seen a few times. This sequence joins TRBV7-2 and TRBJ1-3; D is unresolved. This CDR3 is built from 13 residues. Germline values: CDR1 SGHTA, CDR2 FQGNSA. Deletions cut 5 bases from V and 6 bases from J, with 11 bases between. In DNA form, the CDR3 reads TGTGCCAGCAGCCCCGGCGGGGTAAACACCATATATTTT. Translating gives CASSPGGVNTIYF.

This clonotype occurred once. The chain joins TRBV24-1 to TRBJ2-7; D is possibly TRBD1 (6 bases). The CDR3 sequence is 16 residues long. V lost 1 base, J lost 1 base, and 13 bases lay in between. Germline assignment: CDR1 KGHDR and CDR2 SFDVKD. The CDR3 DNA reads as TGTGCCACCAGTGATTTTACGGAAGGGGGTTCCTACGAGCAGTACTTC. Protein sequence: CATSDFTEGGSYEQYF.

This clonotype was observed a handful of times. This sequence joins TRBV9 and TRBJ2-7, with TRBD1 matching over 9 bases. The V gene's germline CDR1 is SGDLS and CDR2 YYNGEE. V lost 0 bases and J lost 2; bases outside the gene matches: 3. The CDR3 consists of 15 residues. The CDR3 region has the DNA TGTGCCAGCAGCGTAGGGGGGACAGGGCCCTACGAGCAGTACTTC. It translates to CASSVGGTGPYEQYF.

J is TRBJ2-1 and V is TRBV29-1; D may be TRBD1 (6 bases). Trimming took 2 bases from V and 10 from J, leaving 18 bases between them. In germline, CDR1 is SQVTM, CDR2 ANQGSEA. The CDR3 spans 14 residues. In DNA, the CDR3 is TGCAGCGTTGAATTCGGACAGTTCAACTACGAGCAGTTCTTC. As protein: CSVEFGQFNYEQFF.

This clonotype came up a few times. The V gene is TRBV6-5, the J gene TRBJ2-7; D gene ambiguous. The CDR3 length is 17 residues. Germline V gene lookup returns CDR1 MNHEY and CDR2 SVGAGI. V was trimmed by 0 bases and J by 5 bases, leaving 20 bases between them. CDR3 region: CASSYSPYEFSSDEQYF. The CDR3 region has the DNA TGTGCCAGCAGTTACTCACCGTACGAGTTTTCATCTGACGAGCAGTACTTC.

This clonotype came up many times. V and J are TRBV7-9 and TRBJ2-5, with D perhaps matching TRBD2 (5 bases). Germline V lookup: CDR1 SEHNR, CDR2 FQNEAQ (reference sequence). The CDR3 is 14 residues long. With 1 base removed from V and 1 base from J, the gap between germline ends came to 7 bases. This chain's CDR3 is CASSLERGQETQYF. CDR3 nucleotide sequence: TGTGCCAGCAGCTTAGAACGGGGCCAAGAGACCCAGTACTTC.

This clonotype was recorded many times. This chain links TRBV11-3 with TRBJ2-2, with D perhaps assigned TRBD1 or TRBD2 (5 bases each). V shed 4 bases and J shed 3 bases, with 15 bases lying between them. The germline CDR1 and CDR2 sequences are SGHNT and YENEEA. This CDR3 has 16 residues. In DNA, the CDR3 is TGTGCCAGCAGCTCGGGACGGTTGGGAGACACCGGGGAGCTGTTTTTT. It translates to CASSSGRLGDTGELFF.

The genes are TRBV7-9 and TRBJ2-2, with D unclear. This CDR3 has 14 residues. Germline-derived CDR1 and CDR2 are SEHNR and FQNEAQ (reference sequence). V gave up 5 bases and J gave up 0 bases, with 7 bases separating them. The chain's CDR3 is CASSQRSNTGELFF. CDR3 nucleotides: TGTGCCAGCAGCCAAAGATCGAACACCGGGGAGCTGTTTTTT.

This clonotype has ten or more counts. The chain has TRBV5-1 and TRBJ2-7; 10 bases fit TRBD2. The CDR3 runs 15 residues. The J segment lost 3 bases and the V segment lost 0 bases, leaving 3 bases of the junction unmatched. CDR1 is SGHRS and CDR2 is YFSETQ in the germline V gene. The CDR3 spells CASSLASSGSYEQYF. CDR3 coding DNA: TGCGCCAGCAGCTTGGCCTCTAGCGGGAGCTACGAGCAGTACTTC.

This clonotype was counted between two and nine times. The chain employs TRBV20-1 and TRBJ2-3; no clear D gene. CDR1 is DFQATT and CDR2 is SNEGSKA in the germline V gene (reference sequence). This CDR3 is built from 15 residues. V was trimmed by 6 bases and J by 0 bases, leaving 16 bases between them. CDR3 DNA: TGCAGTGCCACTCAGACGGCGGAGAGCACAGATACGCAGTATTTT. It codes for CSATQTAESTDTQYF.

J is TRBJ2-6 and V is TRBV19; D is unresolved. V shed 3 bases and J shed 4 bases, with 4 bases lying between them. CDR3 length equals 13 residues. Germline loops: CDR1 LNHDA, CDR2 SQIVND (reference sequence). CDR3 amino acids: CASSMRGANVLTF. The CDR3 DNA reads TGTGCCAGTAGTATGCGGGGGGCCAACGTCCTGACTTTC. Drawing the rest from reference TRBV19 and TRBJ2-6, the complete variable domain is DGGITQSPKYLFRKEGQNVTLSCEQNLNHDAMYWYRQDPGQGLRLIYYSQIVNDFQKGDIAEGYSVSREKKESFPLTVTSAQKNPTAFYLCASSMRGANVLTFGAGSRLTVL.

This clonotype appeared many times. The V gene is TRBV7-2, the J gene TRBJ1-2; D perhaps matches TRBD1 (6 bases). Germline V gene data show CDR1 as SGHTA and CDR2 as FQGNSA. The V end was cut by 2 bases, the J end by 3 bases, with 13 bases between. The CDR3 runs 15 residues. As DNA, the CDR3 is TGTGCCAGCAGCTTAATGGGGGCGGGAGACTATGGCTACACCTTC. Translation: CASSLMGAGDYGYTF.

On this clonotype: This may come from a read error, since a much larger clone is one base off. The chain combines TRBV30 with TRBJ2-3; 10 bases match TRBD2. This CDR3 is built from 14 residues. Looked up from germline, CDR1 is GTSNPN and CDR2 is SVGIG (reference sequence). V shed 5 bases and J 3 bases; nucleotides not matched to a gene: 5. The CDR3 loop reads CAWGLAGATDTQYF. CDR3 in DNA: TGTGCCTGGGGGCTAGCGGGAGCGACAGATACGCAGTATTTT.

The chain is built from TRBV19 and TRBJ2-7, with 8 bases aligning to TRBD2. The ends lost 4 bases at V and 0 bases at J; junction bases unmatched: 2. The germline gives CDR1 LNHDA, CDR2 SQIVND (reference sequence). The CDR3 consists of 14 residues. DNA of the CDR3: TGTGCCAGTAGTACTGCGGGAGGCTCCTACGAGCAGTACTTC. This codes for CASSTAGGSYEQYF.